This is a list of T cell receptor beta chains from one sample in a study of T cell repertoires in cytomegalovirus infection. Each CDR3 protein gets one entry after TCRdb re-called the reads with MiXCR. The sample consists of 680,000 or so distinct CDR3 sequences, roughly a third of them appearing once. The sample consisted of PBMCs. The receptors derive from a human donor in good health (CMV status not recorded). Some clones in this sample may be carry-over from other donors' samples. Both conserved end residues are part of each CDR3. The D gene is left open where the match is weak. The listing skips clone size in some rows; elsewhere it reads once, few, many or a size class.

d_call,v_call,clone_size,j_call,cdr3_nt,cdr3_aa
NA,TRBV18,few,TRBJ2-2,TGTGCCAGCTCACCATTCCCCACCGGGGAGCTGTTTTTT,CASSPFPTGELFF
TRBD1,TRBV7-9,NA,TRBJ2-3,TGTGCCAGCAGCTTACTTCTGGACAGGGGAACAGATACGCAGTATTTT,CASSLLLDRGTDTQYF
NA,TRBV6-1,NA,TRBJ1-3,TGTGCCAGCATCCCGTTGGCAGGAAACACCATATATTTT,CASIPLAGNTIYF
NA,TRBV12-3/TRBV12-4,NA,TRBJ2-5,TGTGCCAGCAGTTTAGCCTCTCAGGACCTCGAGACCCAGTACTTC,CASSLASQDLETQYF
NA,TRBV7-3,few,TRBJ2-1,TGTGCCAGCAGCTTAATCTCGGACAATGAGCAGTTCTTC,CASSLISDNEQFF
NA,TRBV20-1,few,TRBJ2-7,TGCAGTGCTAGTCGGGAATCCCTATACGAGCAGTACTTC,CSASRESLYEQYF
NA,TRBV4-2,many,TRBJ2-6,TGTGCCAGCAGCCAAGAGGGCGGTTCTGGGGCCAACGTCCTGACTTTC,CASSQEGGSGANVLTF
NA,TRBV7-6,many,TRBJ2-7,TGTGCCAGCAGCTCCCGAGTTGGACTTTCCTCGTACGAGCAGTACTTC,CASSSRVGLSSYEQYF
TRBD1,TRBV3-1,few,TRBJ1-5,TGTGCCAGCAGCCTCAGTGGACAGGGGGCTCGGGCCCAGCATTTT,CASSLSGQGARAQHF
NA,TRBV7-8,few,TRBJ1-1,TGTGCCAGCAGCCCCTTGACAGACAGTAGTGAAGCTTTCTTT,CASSPLTDSSEAFF
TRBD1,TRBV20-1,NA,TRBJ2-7,TGCAGTGCTAGAGCCCCGAAACCGGGACAGGGTTACGAGCAGTACTTC,CSARAPKPGQGYEQYF
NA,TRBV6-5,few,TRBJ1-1,TGTGCCAGCAGTTACAGCTCAACCGAAGCTTTCTTT,CASSYSSTEAFF
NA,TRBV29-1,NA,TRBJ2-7,TGCAGCGGATTTAGGGACGGATCCTACGAGCAGTACTTC,CSGFRDGSYEQYF
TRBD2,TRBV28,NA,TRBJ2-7,TGTGCCAGCAGTTCGCCCGGGACTACCTCGGTCGAGTACTTC,CASSSPGTTSVEYF
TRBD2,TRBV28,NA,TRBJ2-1,TGTGCCACTAGAGCGGGGGCTTACAATGAGCAGTTCTTC,CATRAGAYNEQFF
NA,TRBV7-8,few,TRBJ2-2,TGTGCCAGCAGCTTCCTCGAGTGGGCCGGGGAGCTGTTTTTT,CASSFLEWAGELFF
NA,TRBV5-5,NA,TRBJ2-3,TGTGCCAGCAGCCCTGAGGTAGGCGATACGCAGTATTTT,CASSPEVGDTQYF
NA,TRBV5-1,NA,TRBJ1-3,TGCGCCAGCAGCCCGAGGGGCAGGACTTACTCTGGAAACACCATATATTTT,CASSPRGRTYSGNTIYF
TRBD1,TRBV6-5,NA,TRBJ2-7,TGTGCCAGCAGTTACTCGGGCAGGGGGCAGAACGAGCAGTACTTC,CASSYSGRGQNEQYF
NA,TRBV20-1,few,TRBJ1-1,TGCAGTGCTAGAGATGGGGAGGGGGTGAACACTGAAGCTTTCTTT,CSARDGEGVNTEAFF
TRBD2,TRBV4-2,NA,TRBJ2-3,TGTGCCAGCAGCCAGGGGACTAGCGGGAGAACAGATACGCAGTATTTT,CASSQGTSGRTDTQYF
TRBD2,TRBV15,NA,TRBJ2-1,TGTGCCACCAGCAGAGATCTTTCACTAGCGGACTCCTACAATGAGCAGTTCTTC,CATSRDLSLADSYNEQFF
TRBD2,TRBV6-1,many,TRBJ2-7,TGTGCCAGCAGTTTGGGACTAGCGGGAGCCTACGAGCAGTACTTC,CASSLGLAGAYEQYF
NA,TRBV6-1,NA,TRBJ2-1,TGTGCCAGCAGTGAACTAGAACCCCAGTTCTTC,CASSELEPQFF
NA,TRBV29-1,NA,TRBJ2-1,TGCAGCGTTGCGGGCAGGGTACAAGCAGGCAATGAGCAGTTCTTC,CSVAGRVQAGNEQFF
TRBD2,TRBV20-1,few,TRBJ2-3,TGCAGTGCTCTTGGGGTAGTAGCGGGGGGGCAGACAGATACGCAGTATTTT,CSALGVVAGGQTDTQYF
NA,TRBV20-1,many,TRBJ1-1,TGCAGTGCTCAAGATGCAAGACCGATGAACACTGAAGCTTTCTTT,CSAQDARPMNTEAFF
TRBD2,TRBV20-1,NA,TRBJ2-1,TGCAGTGCTAGGCCTAGCGGGGACTCCTACAATGAGCAGTTCTTC,CSARPSGDSYNEQFF
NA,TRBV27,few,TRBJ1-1,TGTGCCAGCAGTTTGGACGCTAGAGCAGGGGCAGCTTTCTTT,CASSLDARAGAAFF